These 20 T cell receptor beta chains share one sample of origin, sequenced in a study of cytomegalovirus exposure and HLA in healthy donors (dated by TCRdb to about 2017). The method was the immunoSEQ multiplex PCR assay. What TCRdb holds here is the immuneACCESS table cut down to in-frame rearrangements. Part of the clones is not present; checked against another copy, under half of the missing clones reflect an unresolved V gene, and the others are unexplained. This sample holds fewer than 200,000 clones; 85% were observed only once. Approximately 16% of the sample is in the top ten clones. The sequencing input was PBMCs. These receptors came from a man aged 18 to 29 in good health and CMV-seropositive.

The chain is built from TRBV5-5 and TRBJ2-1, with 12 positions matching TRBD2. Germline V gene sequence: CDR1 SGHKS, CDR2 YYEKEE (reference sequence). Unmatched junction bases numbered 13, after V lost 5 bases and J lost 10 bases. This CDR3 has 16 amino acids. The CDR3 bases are TGTGCCAGCAGGGACCGATTGACTAGCGGGGGCGGAGAGCAGTTCTTC. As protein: CASRDRLTSGGGEQFF.

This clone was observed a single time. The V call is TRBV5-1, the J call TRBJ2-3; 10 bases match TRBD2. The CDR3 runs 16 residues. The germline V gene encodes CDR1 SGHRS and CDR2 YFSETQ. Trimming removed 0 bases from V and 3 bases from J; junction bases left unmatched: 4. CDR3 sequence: CASSLESGRGTDTQYF. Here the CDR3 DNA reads TGCGCCAGCAGCTTGGAGAGCGGGAGGGGGACAGATACGCAGTATTTT. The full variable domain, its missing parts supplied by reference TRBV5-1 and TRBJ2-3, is KAGVTQTPRYLIKTRGQQVTLSCSPISGHRSVSWYQQTPGQGLQFLFEYFSETQRNKGNFPGRFSGRQFSNSRSEMNVSTLELGDSALYLCASSLESGRGTDTQYFGPGTRLTVL.

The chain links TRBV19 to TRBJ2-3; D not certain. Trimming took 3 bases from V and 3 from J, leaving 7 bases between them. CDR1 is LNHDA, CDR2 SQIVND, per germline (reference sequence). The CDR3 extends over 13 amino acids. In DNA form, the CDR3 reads TGTGCCAGTAGTATCGTTGAGACAGATACGCAGTATTTT. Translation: CASSIVETDTQYF.

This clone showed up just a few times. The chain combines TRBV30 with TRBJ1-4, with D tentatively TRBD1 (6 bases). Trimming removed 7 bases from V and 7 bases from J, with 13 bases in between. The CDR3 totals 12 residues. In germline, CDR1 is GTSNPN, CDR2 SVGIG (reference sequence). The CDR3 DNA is TGTGCCTTGGACAGAGGACTTGAAAAACTGTTTTTT. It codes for CALDRGLEKLFF.

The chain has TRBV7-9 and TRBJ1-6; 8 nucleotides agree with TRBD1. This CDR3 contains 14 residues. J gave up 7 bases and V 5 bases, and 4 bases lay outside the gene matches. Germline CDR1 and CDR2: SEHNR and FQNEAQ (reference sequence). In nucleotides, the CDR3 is TGTGCCAGCAGCCCCAGGGGGCGGAATTCACCCCTCCACTTT. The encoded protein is CASSPRGRNSPLHF.

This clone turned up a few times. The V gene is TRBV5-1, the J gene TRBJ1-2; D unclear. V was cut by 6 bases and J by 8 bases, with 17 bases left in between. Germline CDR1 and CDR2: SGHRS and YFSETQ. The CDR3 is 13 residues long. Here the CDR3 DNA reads TGCGCCAGCACCGGCCCCGGGGAGGAGGGCTACACCTTC. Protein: CASTGPGEEGYTF.

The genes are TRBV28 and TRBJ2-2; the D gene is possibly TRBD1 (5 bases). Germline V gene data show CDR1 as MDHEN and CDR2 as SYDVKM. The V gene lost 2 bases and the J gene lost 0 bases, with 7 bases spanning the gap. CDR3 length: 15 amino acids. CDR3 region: CASSLRGTNTGELFF. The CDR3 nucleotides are TGTGCCAGCAGTTTAAGGGGAACGAACACCGGGGAGCTGTTTTTT.

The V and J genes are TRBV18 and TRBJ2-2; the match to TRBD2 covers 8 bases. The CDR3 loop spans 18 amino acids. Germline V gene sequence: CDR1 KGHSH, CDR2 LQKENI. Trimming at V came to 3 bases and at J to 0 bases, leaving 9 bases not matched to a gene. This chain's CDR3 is CASSPPAAGGANTGELFF. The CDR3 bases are TGTGCCAGCTCACCTCCTGCTGCGGGGGGCGCGAACACCGGGGAGCTGTTTTTT.

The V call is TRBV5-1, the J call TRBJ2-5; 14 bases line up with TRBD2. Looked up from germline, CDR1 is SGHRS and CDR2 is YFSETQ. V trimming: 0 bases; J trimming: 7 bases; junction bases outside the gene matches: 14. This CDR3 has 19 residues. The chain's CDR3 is CASSLDGGTSGGTQGTQYF. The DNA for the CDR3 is TGCGCCAGCAGCTTGGATGGAGGGACTAGCGGGGGCACCCAGGGGACCCAGTACTTC.

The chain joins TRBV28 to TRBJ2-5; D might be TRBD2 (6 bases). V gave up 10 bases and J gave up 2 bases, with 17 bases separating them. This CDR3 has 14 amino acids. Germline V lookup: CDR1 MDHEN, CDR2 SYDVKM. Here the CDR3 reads CATVVGGPQETQYF. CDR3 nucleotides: TGTGCCACCGTCGTCGGGGGACCGCAAGAGACCCAGTACTTC.

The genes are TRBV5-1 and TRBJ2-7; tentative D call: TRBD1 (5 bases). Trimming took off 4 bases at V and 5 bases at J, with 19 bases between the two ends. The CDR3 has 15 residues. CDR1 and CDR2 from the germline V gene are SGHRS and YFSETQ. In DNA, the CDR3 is TGCGCCAGCAGCCGAATCGCCCAGGGATTGGACGAGCAGTACTTC. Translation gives CASSRIAQGLDEQYF.

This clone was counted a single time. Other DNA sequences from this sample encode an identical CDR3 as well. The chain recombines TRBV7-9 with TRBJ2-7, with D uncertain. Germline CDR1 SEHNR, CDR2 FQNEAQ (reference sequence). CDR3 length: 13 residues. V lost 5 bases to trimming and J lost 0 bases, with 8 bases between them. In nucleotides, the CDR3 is TGTGCCAGCAGCCTGACATCCTCCTACGAGCAGTACTTC. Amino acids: CASSLTSSYEQYF.

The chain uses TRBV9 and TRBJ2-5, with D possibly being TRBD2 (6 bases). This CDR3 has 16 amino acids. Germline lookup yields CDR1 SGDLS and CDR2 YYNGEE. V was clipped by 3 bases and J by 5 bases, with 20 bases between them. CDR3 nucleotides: TGTGCCAGCAGCGCAACTCTGGACTATTCGTGGGAGACCCAGTACTTC. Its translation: CASSATLDYSWETQYF.

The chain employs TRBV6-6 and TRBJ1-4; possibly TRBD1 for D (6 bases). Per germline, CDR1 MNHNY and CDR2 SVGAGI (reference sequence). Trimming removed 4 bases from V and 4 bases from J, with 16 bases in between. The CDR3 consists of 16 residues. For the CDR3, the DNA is TGTGCCAGCAGTTCCGACAGGTTCCTCCATAATGAAAAACTGTTTTTT. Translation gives CASSSDRFLHNEKLFF.

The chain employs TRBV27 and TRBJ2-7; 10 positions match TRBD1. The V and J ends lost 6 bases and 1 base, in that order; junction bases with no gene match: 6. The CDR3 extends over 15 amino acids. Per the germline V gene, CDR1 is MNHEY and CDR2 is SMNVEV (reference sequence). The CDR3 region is CASRSMGQGSYEQYF. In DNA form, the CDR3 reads TGTGCCAGCAGGTCCATGGGACAGGGGTCCTACGAGCAGTACTTC.

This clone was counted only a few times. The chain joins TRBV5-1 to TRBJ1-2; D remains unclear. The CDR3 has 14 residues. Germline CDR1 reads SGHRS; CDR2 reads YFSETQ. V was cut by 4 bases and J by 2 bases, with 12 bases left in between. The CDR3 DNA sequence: TGCGCCAGCAGCATGACAACCTCAAACTATGGCTACACCTTC. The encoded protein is CASSMTTSNYGYTF.

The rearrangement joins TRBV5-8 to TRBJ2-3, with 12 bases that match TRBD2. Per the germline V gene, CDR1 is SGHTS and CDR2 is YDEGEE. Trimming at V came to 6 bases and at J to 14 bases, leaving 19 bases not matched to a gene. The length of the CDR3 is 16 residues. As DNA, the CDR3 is TGTGCCAGCAACCTCCGCGGGGCTAGCGGGAGGGCCGGTCGGTATTTT. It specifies CASNLRGASGRAGRYF.

CDR3 loop: CASSLTGAVYEQYF. The CDR3 DNA reads TGTGCCAGCAGTTTGACAGGGGCGGTTTACGAGCAGTACTTC. The V call is TRBV28, the J call TRBJ2-7; 8 bases agree with TRBD1. The CDR3 has 14 amino acids. J was trimmed by 4 bases and V by 3 bases; bases with no gene match: 5. Germline CDR1 and CDR2: MDHEN and SYDVKM.

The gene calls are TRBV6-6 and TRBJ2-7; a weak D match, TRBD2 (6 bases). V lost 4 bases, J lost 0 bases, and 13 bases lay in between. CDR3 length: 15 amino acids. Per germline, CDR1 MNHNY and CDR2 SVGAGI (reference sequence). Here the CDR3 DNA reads TGTGCCAGCAGTTTTGAACTAGCCCGCTCCTACGAGCAGTACTTC. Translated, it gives CASSFELARSYEQYF.

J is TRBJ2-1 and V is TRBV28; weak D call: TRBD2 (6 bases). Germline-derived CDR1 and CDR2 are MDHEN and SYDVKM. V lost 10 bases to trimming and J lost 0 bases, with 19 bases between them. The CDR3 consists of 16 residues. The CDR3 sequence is CATSFPGVSSYNEQFF. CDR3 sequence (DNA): TGTGCCACCTCATTCCCGGGGGTGAGCTCCTACAATGAGCAGTTCTTC.